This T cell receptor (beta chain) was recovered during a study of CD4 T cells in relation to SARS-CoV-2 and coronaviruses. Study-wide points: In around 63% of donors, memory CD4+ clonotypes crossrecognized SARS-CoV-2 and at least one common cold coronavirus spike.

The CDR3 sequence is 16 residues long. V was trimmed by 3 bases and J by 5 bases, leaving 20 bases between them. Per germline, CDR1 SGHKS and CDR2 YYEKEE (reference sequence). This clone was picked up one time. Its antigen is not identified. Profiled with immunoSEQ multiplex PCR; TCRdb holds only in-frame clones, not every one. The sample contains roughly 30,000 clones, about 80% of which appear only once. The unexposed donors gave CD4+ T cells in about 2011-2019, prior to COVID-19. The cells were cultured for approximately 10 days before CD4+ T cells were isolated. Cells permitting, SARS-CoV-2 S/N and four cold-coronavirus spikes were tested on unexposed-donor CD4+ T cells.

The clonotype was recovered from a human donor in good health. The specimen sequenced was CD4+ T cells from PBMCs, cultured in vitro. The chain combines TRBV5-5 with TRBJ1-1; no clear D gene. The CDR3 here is CASSSRPTPGRTEAFF. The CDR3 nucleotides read TGTGCCAGCAGCTCTCGTCCCACGCCCGGGAGAACTGAAGCTTTCTTT.